These 8 T cell receptor beta chains were all obtained from the same sample, sequenced in a study of blood T cells in healthy people across ages. Then a second PCR, running roughly 7 to 11 cycles, was carried out with a sample-barcoded 5' primer and a J-beta primer mix. Via MiXCR, TCRdb re-called the 5' RACE reads, giving one row per CDR3 protein. The sample consists of some 1.4 million distinct CDR3 sequences, roughly 40% of them appearing once. Material for sequencing was blood. All receptors come from a woman under 30 in good health.

The gene calls are TRBV27 and TRBJ2-1; 13 nucleotides agree with TRBD2. V lost 3 bases to trimming and J lost 6 bases; unmatched junction nucleotides: 11. In germline, CDR1 is MNHEY, CDR2 SMNVEV (reference sequence). The CDR3 is made up of 18 amino acids. The CDR3 DNA sequence: TGTGCCAGCAGTTTGATCCCACTAGCGGGAGGGCCTTTCAATGAGCAGTTCTTC. Translation: CASSLIPLAGGPFNEQFF.

V is TRBV4-1 and J is TRBJ1-2; no clear D gene. Germline V gene lookup returns CDR1 MGHRA and CDR2 YSYEKL. The CDR3 sequence is 16 residues long. V was trimmed by 1 base and J by 3 bases, leaving 15 bases between them. CDR3 nucleotides: TGCGCCAGCAGCCAAGTCAGGACTACCATCGACTATGGCTACACCTTC. It translates to CASSQVRTTIDYGYTF.

In this sample, this clonotype turned up a few times. V is TRBV4-1 and J is TRBJ2-5; 8 bases align to TRBD1. This CDR3 contains 16 residues. Germline V lookup: CDR1 MGHRA, CDR2 YSYEKL. The ends lost 3 bases at V and 5 bases at J; junction bases unmatched: 11. In DNA, the CDR3 is TGCGCCAGCAGCCATCCCGGACAGGGAGAGTTGGAGACCCAGTACTTC. It is translated as CASSHPGQGELETQYF.

This clonotype was seen a few times. The chain couples TRBV7-9 to TRBJ2-3; the D is unclear. V was cut by 5 bases and J by 2 bases, with 14 bases left in between. The CDR3 is 15 residues long. Germline CDR1 and CDR2: SEHNR and FQNEAQ (reference sequence). The CDR3 sequence is CASSPKGRVTDTQYF. CDR3 nucleotides: TGTGCCAGCAGCCCGAAGGGCCGAGTCACAGATACGCAGTATTTT.

CDR3 sequence reads: CASSLLAGGPAETQYF. CDR3 coding DNA: TGTGCCAGCAGCCTCCTAGCGGGGGGGCCGGCAGAGACCCAGTACTTC. This chain joins TRBV3-1 and TRBJ2-5; 12 bases line up with TRBD2. From germline, CDR1 is LGHDT and CDR2 YNNKEL (reference sequence). The CDR3 is 16 residues long. Trimming at V came to 4 bases and at J to 4 bases, leaving 7 bases not matched to a gene.

The chain combines TRBV7-6 with TRBJ2-1; 8 nucleotides match TRBD2. Germline CDR1 is SGHVS and CDR2 is FNYEAQ. Germline trimming cut 1 base from V and 7 bases from J; bases unmatched to any gene: 6. This CDR3 spans 15 amino acids. The CDR3 here is CASSLGLLAANEQFF. The DNA of the CDR3 is TGTGCCAGCAGCTTAGGTCTACTAGCGGCGAATGAGCAGTTCTTC.

V usage is TRBV7-2 and J usage is TRBJ1-5, with D possibly being TRBD1 (5 bases). The V and J ends lost 5 bases and 1 base respectively, with 12 bases between them. Germline V gene lookup returns CDR1 SGHTA and CDR2 FQGNSA. This CDR3 comprises 15 residues. In DNA, the CDR3 is TGTGCCAGCAGCACGCGAGGGGTGAGCAATCAGCCCCAGCATTTT. Its protein is CASSTRGVSNQPQHF.

The rearrangement joins TRBV12-3 or TRBV12-4 to TRBJ2-1; 13 bases are a match to TRBD2. J gave up 9 bases and V 5 bases, and 7 bases lay outside the gene matches. The CDR3 has 15 residues. The CDR3, as DNA: TGTGCCAGCAGTGGGGGACTAGCGGGGTTCGTTGAGCAGTTCTTC. Protein product: CASSGGLAGFVEQFF.